This T cell receptor (beta chain) appears in the sequencing data of a study of T cell responses to AZD1222 COVID-19 vaccine. As for the study in general: Pooling covered second doses at about 4 or about 12 weeks. Overall study findings and caveats: Only five or six AZD1222 recipients tested seropositive at baseline. Donors skewed white British and female; clonal diversity was possibly underestimated. Two doses of AZD1222 preceded a rise in Spike-specific TCR breadth and depth.

Data came from immunoSEQ multiplex PCR; TCRdb stores just in-frame clones and leaves some out. The sample holds about 110,000 clones, less than 95% seen once. With regard to this clone: Its antigen remains unidentified.

The length of the CDR3 is 13 residues. Germline-derived CDR1 and CDR2 are ENHRY and SYGVKD. V lost 3 bases, J lost 2 bases, and 6 bases lay in between. This rearrangement joins TRBV10-3 to TRBJ2-3; a possible D gene is TRBD1 (5 bases). The TCR comes from an adult in good health. The sample here was peripheral blood, taken on day 0 of AZD1222 vaccination. The CDR3 sequence: CAISDRDTDTQYF. The CDR3 nucleotides are TGTGCCATCAGTGACAGGGACACAGATACGCAGTATTTT.